What follows is one TCR beta chain and its context. The sample comes from a study of blood T cell repertoires in COVID-19. Study summary: Samples of COVID-19 (acute and convalescent) were obtained from the United States, Italy and Spain. PBMCs, B-cell-depleted T cells, or T cells were the source of the cDNA or gDNA that made up the material.

In the source study's methods: Quantification of nucleated cells was approximated via reference gene primer amplification. Using immunoSEQ multiplex PCR, the repertoire was profiled, and TCRdb retains in-frame clones only, with some absent. D and trimming come from the DNA, and the V and J calls and clone size come from that table. The sample holds over 150,000 clones; approximately 80% are singletons and the top ten take about 7%. CDR3 size: 15 residues. J gave up 1 base and V 6 bases, and 6 bases lay outside the gene matches. Germline CDR1 is MNHEY and CDR2 is SVGAGI. This TCR derives from a woman in her forties with COVID-19, enrolled during active disease. The chain joins TRBV6-5 to TRBJ2-7, with TRBD1 matching over 10 bases. Sequenced material: peripheral blood. The DNA for the CDR3 is TGTGCCAGCAGGTCAGGACAGGGGGTTTCCTACGAGCAGTACTTC. Amino acid sequence: CASRSGQGVSYEQYF.